Listed below are T cell receptor beta chains from one sample, sequenced in a study of blood T cell repertoires in COVID-19. Clones were sequenced by immunoSEQ multiplex PCR, and TCRdb holds only the in-frame ones, with some missing. Of about 170,000 clones detected, approximately 92% appear once; the ten largest clones hold 4.6%. Sequenced material: peripheral blood. The source is a woman in her 50s with acute or convalescent COVID-19. Each CDR3 is given with its conserved first and last residue. A D gene is named only where the DNA matches it firmly. The size of a clone is reported for some rows only, either as once, few or many, or as a class for expanded clones.

>.|TRBV19|15|TRBD1|TRBJ2-2
TGTGCCAGTTCCGGGACAGTAGGTCACACCGGGGAGCTGTTTTTT
CASSGTVGHTGELFF
>.|TRBV16|18|.|TRBJ2-6
TGTGCCAGCAGCCAATCCGCAGGGGGGAAGTCTGGGGCCAACGTCCTGACTTTC
CASSQSAGGKSGANVLTF
>.|TRBV27|15|TRBD1|TRBJ1-4
TGTGCCAGCAGTTTGGTCAGGGGGGCGGGTGAAAAACTGTTTTTT
CASSLVRGAGEKLFF
>.|TRBV3-1/TRBV3-2|13|.|TRBJ1-1
TGTGCCAGCAGCCCCGGGGAGGGGGCTGAAGCTTTCTTT
CASSPGEGAEAFF
>.|TRBV10-3|17|TRBD1|TRBJ1-2
TGTGCCATCAGTGAGTCGATGGGACAGGGGGCCCGTAGGGCTTTCACCTTC
CAISESMGQGARRAFTF
>.|TRBV20-1|12|TRBD1|TRBJ1-2
TGCAGTGCTAGTAACAGGGGCTATGGCTACACCTTC
CSASNRGYGYTF
>.|TRBV24-1|15|.|TRBJ1-1
TGTGCCACCAGTGATTCACGAAAAGGACAGTCTGAAGCTTTCTTT
CATSDSRKGQSEAFF
>.|TRBV25-1|12|.|TRBJ2-3
TGTGCCAGCACCTCGCGTACAGATACGCAGTATTTT
CASTSRTDTQYF
>once|TRBV9|15|TRBD1|TRBJ1-6
TGTGCCAGCAGCGAAAGACAGGGGAATAATTCACCCCTCCACTTT
CASSERQGNNSPLHF
>.|TRBV11-3|17|TRBD2|TRBJ2-1
TGTGCCAGCAGCCCAACGGCGGGGGGTCCCCTGGTCAATGAGCAGTTCTTC
CASSPTAGGPLVNEQFF
>.|TRBV7-9|15|.|TRBJ1-2
TGTGCCAGCAGCTCCCATTTTGAGGCGTCCTATGGCTACACCTTC
CASSSHFEASYGYTF
>few|TRBV6-5|13|TRBD2|TRBJ2-1
TGTGCCACCACCCGGCTAGCGGACAATGAGCAGTTCTTC
CATTRLADNEQFF
>.|TRBV4-1|15|.|TRBJ2-2
TGCGCCAGCAGCCAAGATCTCCTGTACACCGGGGAGCTGTTTTTT
CASSQDLLYTGELFF